A selection of T cell receptor beta chains follows, all from one sample in a study of blood T cells in healthy people across ages. One entry per CDR3 protein results from TCRdb running MiXCR on the 5' RACE reads. The table records about 1.6 million distinct CDR3 sequences, about 31% of them present only once. The sample was blood. Receptors were obtained from a woman aged 25 to 39 in good health. Both conserved end residues are part of each CDR3. The order of the fields is J gene, V gene, clone size, D gene, CDR3 protein, CDR3 DNA. The D gene is left open where the match is weak. A clone size is listed for some rows: how often the clone was seen (once, few, many), or a class if it is expanded.

J: TRBJ2-7
V: TRBV30
size: .
D: TRBD1
CDR3: CAWSGNRGPYEQYF
DNA: TGTGCCTGGAGTGGGAACAGGGGGCCCTACGAGCAGTACTTC

J: TRBJ2-1
V: TRBV4-1
size: .
D: TRBD1
CDR3: CASSQAQRRRGNEQFF
DNA: TGCGCCAGCAGCCAAGCTCAGCGTCGCAGGGGGAATGAGCAGTTCTTC

J: TRBJ2-5
V: TRBV7-2
size: once
D: .
CDR3: CASSHTGFGETQYF
DNA: TGTGCCAGCAGCCATACAGGGTTCGGAGAGACCCAGTACTTC

J: TRBJ2-5
V: TRBV28
size: .
D: .
CDR3: CASSLHVSVPGTQYF
DNA: TGTGCCAGCAGTTTACATGTGTCGGTTCCTGGGACCCAGTACTTC

J: TRBJ2-7
V: TRBV10-3
size: .
D: .
CDR3: CAISEKERTIYEQYF
DNA: TGTGCCATCAGTGAGAAGGAGCGGACTATCTACGAGCAGTACTTC

J: TRBJ2-2
V: TRBV12-3/TRBV12-4
size: .
D: TRBD2
CDR3: CASTTPRGLAGGRGGELFF
DNA: TGTGCCAGCACTACCCCAAGGGGACTAGCGGGGGGGCGTGGCGGGGAGCTGTTTTTT

J: TRBJ2-5
V: TRBV9
size: few
D: .
CDR3: CASSSLSDTQETQYF
DNA: TGTGCCAGCAGCTCCCTCAGCGATACGCAAGAGACCCAGTACTTC

J: TRBJ2-7
V: TRBV29-1
size: many
D: .
CDR3: CSVESSYEQYF
DNA: TGCAGCGTTGAAAGCTCCTACGAGCAGTACTTC

J: TRBJ2-7
V: TRBV12-3/TRBV12-4
size: many
D: .
CDR3: CASSLEGLEQYF
DNA: TGTGCCAGCAGTTTAGAGGGGCTCGAGCAGTACTTC

J: TRBJ2-1
V: TRBV20-1
size: .
D: TRBD2
CDR3: CRGGKGEQFF
DNA: TGCAGGGGGGGGAAGGGTGAGCAGTTCTTC

J: TRBJ1-2
V: TRBV27
size: .
D: TRBD1
CDR3: CASSPAGGAFAGYTF
DNA: TGTGCCAGCAGTCCTGCAGGGGGCGCGTTTGCTGGCTACACCTTC

J: TRBJ2-3
V: TRBV9
size: .
D: .
CDR3: CASSVGSGAITDTQYF
DNA: TGTGCCAGCAGCGTAGGTAGCGGTGCAATCACAGATACGCAGTATTTT

J: TRBJ2-1
V: TRBV28
size: few
D: TRBD2
CDR3: CASSLLGAGRTSLHNEQFF
DNA: TGTGCCAGCAGTTTATTAGGGGCCGGTCGGACTAGTCTACACAATGAGCAGTTCTTC

J: TRBJ2-3
V: TRBV9
size: .
D: .
CDR3: CASAASTDTQYF
DNA: TGTGCCAGCGCGGCTTCCACAGATACGCAGTATTTT

J: TRBJ1-1
V: TRBV5-1
size: .
D: TRBD1
CDR3: CASSGDRVAEAFF
DNA: TGCGCCAGCAGCGGAGACAGGGTAGCTGAAGCTTTCTTT

J: TRBJ1-1
V: TRBV20-1
size: few
D: .
CDR3: CSARVSGTEAFF
DNA: TGCAGTGCTAGAGTCTCGGGGACTGAAGCTTTCTTT

J: TRBJ1-2
V: TRBV29-1
size: .
D: .
CDR3: CSVERGSYGYTF
DNA: TGCAGCGTTGAACGGGGTTCCTATGGCTACACCTTC

J: TRBJ1-1
V: TRBV3-1
size: .
D: .
CDR3: CASSQVAGDEAFF
DNA: TGTGCCAGCAGCCAAGTAGCTGGGGATGAAGCTTTCTTT

J: TRBJ2-3
V: TRBV12-3/TRBV12-4
size: .
D: TRBD2
CDR3: CASSLGLAGKGDTQYF
DNA: TGTGCCAGCAGTTTAGGACTAGCGGGGAAAGGGGATACGCAGTATTTT

J: TRBJ2-3
V: TRBV11-2
size: few
D: TRBD1
CDR3: CASRPTGRTDTQYF
DNA: TGTGCCAGCAGACCGACAGGGCGGACAGATACGCAGTATTTT

J: TRBJ2-7
V: TRBV4-1
size: few
D: .
CDR3: CASSQVGLVYEQYF
DNA: TGCGCCAGCAGCCAGGTTGGACTGGTCTACGAGCAGTACTTC

J: TRBJ2-1
V: TRBV7-3
size: many
D: .
CDR3: CASSLTGGLWQSSYNEQFF
DNA: TGTGCCAGCAGCTTAACCGGCGGTTTGTGGCAGAGCTCCTACAATGAGCAGTTCTTC

J: TRBJ1-1
V: TRBV15
size: few
D: .
CDR3: CATSRYRGNTEAFF
DNA: TGTGCCACCAGCAGATATAGGGGGAACACTGAAGCTTTCTTT

J: TRBJ1-6
V: TRBV25-1
size: few
D: .
CDR3: CASSELVSNSPLHF
DNA: TGTGCCAGCAGTGAATTGGTGTCTAATTCACCCCTCCACTTT

J: TRBJ2-2
V: TRBV29-1
size: few
D: TRBD2
CDR3: CSVPIAGGTTGELFF
DNA: TGCAGCGTTCCGATAGCGGGGGGGACAACCGGGGAGCTGTTTTTT

J: TRBJ1-2
V: TRBV4-1
size: many
D: TRBD1
CDR3: CASSHSGQEYYGYTF
DNA: TGCGCCAGCAGCCACTCGGGACAGGAGTACTATGGCTACACCTTC

J: TRBJ2-1
V: TRBV7-2
size: .
D: TRBD2
CDR3: CASSLVSGDEQFF
DNA: TGTGCCAGCAGCTTAGTAAGCGGGGACGAGCAGTTCTTC

J: TRBJ1-1
V: TRBV7-9
size: few
D: TRBD1
CDR3: CASSPPGTANTEAFF
DNA: TGTGCCAGCAGCCCACCCGGGACAGCGAACACTGAAGCTTTCTTT

J: TRBJ2-1
V: TRBV11-2
size: few
D: TRBD2
CDR3: CASSRLAVNNEQFF
DNA: TGTGCCAGCAGCCGACTAGCGGTTAACAATGAGCAGTTCTTC

J: TRBJ2-5
V: TRBV12-3/TRBV12-4
size: .
D: .
CDR3: CASSPVGGTQYF
DNA: TGTGCCAGCAGCCCTGTAGGCGGGACCCAGTACTTC

J: TRBJ1-5
V: TRBV2
size: .
D: .
CDR3: CASSEAGGRANQPQHF
DNA: TGTGCCAGCAGTGAAGCCGGGGGAAGAGCAAATCAGCCCCAGCATTTT

J: TRBJ2-3
V: TRBV4-2
size: .
D: .
CDR3: CTSSQDYGGDTQYF
DNA: TGTACCAGCAGCCAGGACTACGGTGGGGATACGCAGTATTTT

J: TRBJ1-5
V: TRBV28
size: few
D: .
CDR3: CASSLSGTKHF
DNA: TGTGCCAGCAGTTTGTCCGGGACAAAGCATTTT

J: TRBJ2-6
V: TRBV25-1
size: few
D: TRBD1
CDR3: CASSGAPGQNPSGANVLTF
DNA: TGTGCCAGCAGTGGAGCTCCGGGACAGAATCCCTCTGGGGCCAACGTCCTGACTTTC

J: TRBJ2-3
V: TRBV20-1
size: few
D: TRBD2
CDR3: CSARRAGGRDTQYF
DNA: TGCAGTGCTAGAAGAGCGGGGGGGCGCGATACGCAGTATTTT

J: TRBJ2-3
V: TRBV7-3
size: many
D: TRBD2
CDR3: CASSPSGRGTDTQYF
DNA: TGTGCCAGCAGCCCCTCCGGGAGGGGCACAGATACGCAGTATTTT

J: TRBJ2-1
V: TRBV10-3
size: .
D: TRBD1
CDR3: CAAQTGGFNYNELFF
DNA: TGTGCCGCTCAGACAGGGGGTTTCAACTACAATGAGCTGTTCTTC

J: TRBJ2-4
V: TRBV10-3
size: many
D: .
CDR3: CAISETRAPEAGIQYF
DNA: TGTGCCATCAGTGAGACCCGGGCCCCCGAGGCGGGCATTCAGTACTTC

J: TRBJ1-1
V: TRBV7-2
size: .
D: TRBD1
CDR3: CASSLTFTGGTEAFF
DNA: TGTGCCAGCAGCTTAACCTTCACAGGGGGTACTGAAGCTTTCTTT

J: TRBJ1-5
V: TRBV9
size: .
D: .
CDR3: CASSVDYSGNQPQHF
DNA: TGTGCCAGCAGCGTAGATTACAGCGGCAATCAGCCCCAGCATTTT

J: TRBJ2-3
V: TRBV20-1
size: .
D: TRBD2
CDR3: CSAKTSGGFGGTDTQYF
DNA: TGCAGTGCTAAGACTAGCGGGGGCTTTGGGGGCACAGATACGCAGTATTTT

J: TRBJ1-2
V: TRBV7-8
size: few
D: .
CDR3: CASSLTPGGADGYTF
DNA: TGTGCCAGCAGCTTAACTCCCGGGGGCGCTGATGGCTACACCTTC

J: TRBJ2-5
V: TRBV10-3
size: .
D: TRBD2
CDR3: CAIRAPTERGSQETQYF
DNA: TGTGCCATCCGTGCCCCTACCGAGCGGGGATCCCAAGAGACCCAGTACTTC

J: TRBJ1-4
V: TRBV30
size: .
D: TRBD1
CDR3: CAWSPDRASYEKLFF
DNA: TGTGCCTGGAGTCCAGACAGGGCCAGTTATGAAAAACTGTTTTTT